This T cell receptor beta chain came from a study of blood T cell repertoires in COVID-19. Overall study context: Whether acute or convalescent, the COVID-19 samples came from the United States, Italy and Spain.

Germline CDR1 SGHRS, CDR2 YFSETQ. The length of the CDR3 is 16 residues. J lost 6 bases, V lost 0 bases, and 4 bases had no gene match. In the authors' workflow: Quantification of nucleated cells was approximated via reference gene primer amplification. TCRdb's table, derived via immunoSEQ multiplex PCR, lists solely in-frame clones and lacks some. V, J and clone size are taken as reported in that table, and D and trimming were inferred from the DNA itself. Here the sample spans 100,000 to 150,000 clones, about 80% being singletons. The sequence was obtained from a woman in her forties or fifties with acute or convalescent COVID-19. The sample taken for sequencing was peripheral blood. V and J are TRBV5-1 and TRBJ2-2; 11 bases match TRBD1. This CDR3 reads CASSLAPGQGAGELFF. The CDR3 nucleotides are TGCGCCAGCAGCTTGGCTCCGGGACAGGGGGCCGGGGAGCTGTTTTTT.